This T cell receptor beta chain was identified in a study of preoperative IRX-2 immunotherapy in early breast cancer. Regarding treatment: preoperative locoregional IRX-2 cytokine immunotherapy. Sequencing was performed with immunoSEQ multiplex PCR; in TCRdb, only in-frame clones are kept and a portion is missing. The table lists roughly 30,000 clones, over 75% of them singletons. This CDR3 comprises 20 residues. Germline V gene sequence: CDR1 MNHGY, CDR2 SAAAGT. V trimming: 6 bases; J trimming: 2 bases; junction bases outside the gene matches: 22. The chain combines TRBV6-8 with TRBJ2-5, with 9 bases fitting TRBD1. The sample was gathered from a patient treated with IRX-2 immunotherapy. The clonotype originates from a human donor with breast cancer. CDR3: CASSPGTGSIGRTNQETQYF. CDR3 DNA sequence: TGTGCCAGCAGCCCCGGGACAGGGAGCATCGGTAGGACTAATCAAGAGACCCAGTACTTC.